This record covers a single T cell receptor beta chain. The antigen is undetermined. The data were taken from a study of cytomegalovirus exposure and HLA in healthy donors. Points from the study as a whole: TCR beta V segments were, for the most part, productive about 87% or about 30% of the time in an earlier analysis. Sequencing likely produced, as an artifact, a cluster of highly shared sequence variants. Reportedly, HLA-A and HLA-B alleles of most subjects were accurately predicted from TCR beta. In a later analysis, TCR beta V- and J-gene trimming was associated with a missense DCLRE1C variant.

Primers for the PCR totalled 60 Vbeta and 13 Jbeta. The repertoire was sequenced with immunoSEQ multiplex PCR; TCRdb's copy has only in-frame clones and lacks some. Seen here are fewer than 200,000 clones, almost 80% observed once, and the top ten hold roughly 5.8%. The sequence was obtained from a man in his forties in good health and CMV-seropositive. Sequencing used PBMCs.

Here the CDR3 DNA reads TGTGCCAGTAGTATTTGGGGGGGATCAGAGACCCAGTACTTC. This codes for CASSIWGGSETQYF. The gene calls are TRBV19 and TRBJ2-5; 7 bases agree with TRBD2. With 3 bases clipped from V and 4 bases from J, the junction kept 5 bases outside the gene matches. Germline V gene sequence: CDR1 LNHDA, CDR2 SQIVND (reference sequence). The CDR3 has 14 amino acids.